This T cell receptor (beta chain) was sequenced during a study of cytomegalovirus exposure and HLA in healthy donors. Overall study: The study placed approximately 78% of its roughly 430 genotyped donors in the Caucasian-associated ancestry cluster.

Comments on this clone: What it binds is not known.

The donors gave bone marrow, and they were healthy. Regarding the study as a whole: It was 150 to 200 TCR beta chains that were listed as cytomegalovirus-associated.

The germline V gene encodes CDR1 SGHRS and CDR2 YFSETQ. The CDR3 extends over 17 amino acids. Trimming removed 4 bases from V and 3 bases from J, with 23 bases in between. The primer mix had 60 Vbeta and 13 Jbeta primers. In the original processing: Among the unique TCR beta chains that a later analysis counted, around 72 million in all, roughly 9.9 million were shared. The assay was immunoSEQ multiplex PCR, and TCRdb's table has in-frame clones only and misses some. The V and J calls and clone size come from that table; D and trimming were worked out from the DNA. The sample has around 200,000 clones; roughly 79% are singletons.

The sequence came from a middle-aged woman in good health and CMV-seronegative. The sample taken for sequencing was PBMCs. V and J are TRBV5-1 and TRBJ2-7; the D gene is possibly TRBD1 (5 bases). The chain's CDR3 is CASSPFNPQGTNYEQYF. CDR3 coding DNA: TGCGCCAGCAGCCCTTTCAACCCGCAGGGTACAAACTACGAGCAGTACTTC.